This TCR beta chain was recovered during a study of T cell repertoires in cytomegalovirus infection. Comment on this clonotype: What it binds is unknown.

TCRdb called the reads again in MiXCR, with one record for every CDR3 protein. The data show approximately 390,000 distinct CDR3 sequences, just under 35% seen once. This specimen consisted of cultured PBMCs, obtained from culture after CMV antigen stimulation. This TCR came from a human donor in good health (CMV status not recorded). Some clones in this sample may be carry-over from other donors' samples.

The CDR3 loop is CASSLGPGSSYEQYV. The CDR3 DNA reads TGTGCCAGCAGCTTAGGGCCAGGGAGCTCCTACGAGCAGTACGTC. The chain uses TRBV11-2 and TRBJ2-7, with D perhaps assigned TRBD1 or TRBD2 (5 bases each). Germline assignment: CDR1 SGHAT and CDR2 FQNNGV. CDR3 length: 15 amino acids. Trimming cost V 1 base and J 0 bases, with 10 bases left between them.